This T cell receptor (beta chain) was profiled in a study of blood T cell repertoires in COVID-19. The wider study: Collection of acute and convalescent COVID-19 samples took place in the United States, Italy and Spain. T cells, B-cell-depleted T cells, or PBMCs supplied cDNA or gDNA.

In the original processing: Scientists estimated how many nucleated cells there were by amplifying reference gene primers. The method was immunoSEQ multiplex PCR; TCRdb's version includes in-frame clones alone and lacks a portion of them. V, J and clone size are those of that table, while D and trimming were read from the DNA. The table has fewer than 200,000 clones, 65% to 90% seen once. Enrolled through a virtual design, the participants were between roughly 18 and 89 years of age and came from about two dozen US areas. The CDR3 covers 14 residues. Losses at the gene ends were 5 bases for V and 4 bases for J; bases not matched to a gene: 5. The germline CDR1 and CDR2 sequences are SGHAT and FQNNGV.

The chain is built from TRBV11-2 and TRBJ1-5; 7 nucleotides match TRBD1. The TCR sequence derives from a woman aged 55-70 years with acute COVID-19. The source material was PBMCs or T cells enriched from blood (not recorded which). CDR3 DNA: TGTGCCAGCAGCCTAGGGGACAGTAATCAGCCCCAGCATTTT. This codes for CASSLGDSNQPQHF.